The 10 T cell receptor beta chains listed next were all sequenced from one sample in a study of T cell responses to AZD1222 COVID-19 vaccine. TCRdb keeps only in-frame clones here, not all; method: immunoSEQ multiplex PCR. Of 130,000 to 150,000 clones listed, more than 70% were seen once; the top ten hold 5% to 5.5%. The input for sequencing was peripheral blood, taken 28 days after the second AZD1222 dose. Receptors originate from an adult who received the AZD1222 COVID-19 vaccine.

The chain employs TRBV7-6 and TRBJ2-5; the D gene could be TRBD1 or TRBD2 (5 bases each). Germline V gene sequence: CDR1 SGHVS, CDR2 FNYEAQ. The CDR3 consists of 15 residues. With 2 bases removed from V and 5 bases from J, the gap between germline ends came to 15 bases. The CDR3 reads CASSLQPSGRETQYF. In DNA form, the CDR3 reads TGTGCCAGCAGCTTACAACCCTCGGGGCGGGAGACCCAGTACTTC.

V gene TRBV12-5 combines with J gene TRBJ1-2, with no clear D. CDR1 is LGHNT, CDR2 FRNRAP, per germline. There are 13 residues in the CDR3. The germline V and J ends were trimmed by 1 base and 0 bases, with 3 bases remaining between them. CDR3: CASGLDSNYGYTF. The CDR3 nucleotides read TGTGCTAGTGGTTTGGATTCTAACTATGGCTACACCTTC.

The gene calls are TRBV7-2 and TRBJ1-5, with D hard to call. The ends were cut back, 2 bases at V and 6 bases at J, with 14 bases in the middle. CDR3 length: 15 amino acids. Germline CDR1 is SGHTA and CDR2 is FQGNSA. The CDR3 DNA reads as TGTGCCAGCAGCTTAAGTTACAGTATATCTCAGCCCCAGCATTTT. It codes for CASSLSYSISQPQHF.

V usage is TRBV11-3 and J usage is TRBJ2-1; possibly TRBD1 or TRBD2 for D (5 bases each). The germline gives CDR1 SGHNT, CDR2 YENEEA. Trimming pared 3 bases from V and 5 bases from J, leaving 11 bases between. The CDR3 sequence is 14 residues long. Written as DNA, the CDR3 is TGTGCCAGCAGCTTGTCCGGGGCGGACAATGAGCAGTTCTTC. It translates to CASSLSGADNEQFF.

The chain is built from TRBV30 and TRBJ1-6; D gene uncertain. In germline, CDR1 is GTSNPN, CDR2 SVGIG (reference sequence). The V end was cut by 4 bases, the J end by 4 bases, with 8 bases between. The CDR3 is 13 residues long. CDR3 in DNA: TGTGCCTGGACTGTCGGGTATAATTCACCCCTCCACTTT. It specifies CAWTVGYNSPLHF. The whole variable domain, filled in from reference TRBV30 and TRBJ1-6, reads SQTIHQWPATLVQPVGSPLSLECTVEGTSNPNLYWYRQAAGRGLQLLFYSVGIGQISSEVPQNLSASRPQDRQFILSSKKLLLSDSGFYLCAWTVGYNSPLHFGNGTRLTVT.

The rearrangement joins TRBV6-1 to TRBJ2-1; TRBD2 matches at 10 bases. Trimming removed 1 base from V and 6 bases from J; junction bases left unmatched: 3. Germline V CDR1 and CDR2: MNHNS, SASEGT. This CDR3 is 15 amino acids long. CDR3 residues: CASSEEAGGVNEQFF. The CDR3 nucleotides are TGTGCCAGCAGTGAAGAAGCGGGAGGGGTCAATGAGCAGTTCTTC.

This clone was detected once. The chain combines TRBV15 with TRBJ1-5; the D is unclear. This CDR3 has 13 amino acids. The germline V gene encodes CDR1 LNHNV and CDR2 YYDKDF (reference sequence). V lost 3 bases, J lost 0 bases, and 3 bases lay in between. CDR3 DNA sequence: TGTGCCACCAGCAGTCATAGCAATCAGCCCCAGCATTTT. It encodes CATSSHSNQPQHF. Full variable domain (missing parts from reference TRBV15 and TRBJ1-5): DAMVIQNPRYQVTQFGKPVTLSCSQTLNHNVMYWYQQKSSQAPKLLFHYYDKDFNNEADTPDNFQSRRPNTSFCFLDIRSPGLGDTAMYLCATSSHSNQPQHFGDGTRLSIL.

In DNA form, the CDR3 reads TGCGCCAGCAGTGACCCAGGGGCGGTCAAAAACATTCAGTACTTC. It specifies CASSDPGAVKNIQYF. The chain has TRBV10-2 and TRBJ2-4; possibly TRBD1 for D (6 bases). Germline CDR1 is WSHSY and CDR2 is SAAADI. The germline V and J ends were trimmed by 3 bases and 3 bases, with 12 bases remaining between them. This CDR3 spans 15 amino acids.

The CDR3 bases are TGTGCCAGCAGCCAAGTGTGGGGCTCTGGAAACACCATATATTTT. Translation: CASSQVWGSGNTIYF. The chain joins TRBV3-1 (or the pseudogene TRBV3-2) to TRBJ1-3; unclear D gene. The CDR3 consists of 15 residues. V lost 1 base and J lost 0, with 7 bases in between. Germline loops: CDR1 LGHDT, CDR2 YNNKEL (reference sequence).

This CDR3 is CASQSNTEAFF. Written as DNA, the CDR3 is TGTGCCAGCCAATCGAACACTGAAGCTTTCTTT. This chain links TRBV2 with TRBJ1-1; D call uncertain. The germline CDR1 and CDR2 sequences are SNHLY and FYNNEI. V dropped 8 bases and J dropped 1 base, with 5 bases sitting between them. This CDR3 has 11 amino acids.